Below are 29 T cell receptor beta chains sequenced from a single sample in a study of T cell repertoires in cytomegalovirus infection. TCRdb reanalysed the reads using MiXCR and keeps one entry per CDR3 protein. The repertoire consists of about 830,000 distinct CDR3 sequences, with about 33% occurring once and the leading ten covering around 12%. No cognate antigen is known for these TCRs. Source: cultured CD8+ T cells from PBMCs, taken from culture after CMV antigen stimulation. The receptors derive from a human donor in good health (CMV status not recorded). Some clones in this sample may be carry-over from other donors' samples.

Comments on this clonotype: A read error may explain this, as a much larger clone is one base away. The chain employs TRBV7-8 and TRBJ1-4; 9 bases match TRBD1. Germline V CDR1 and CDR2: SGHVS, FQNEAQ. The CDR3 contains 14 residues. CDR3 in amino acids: CASSLGQGGENLFF. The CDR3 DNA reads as TGTGCCAGCAGCTTGGGACAGGGCGGTGAAAACCTGTTTTTT.

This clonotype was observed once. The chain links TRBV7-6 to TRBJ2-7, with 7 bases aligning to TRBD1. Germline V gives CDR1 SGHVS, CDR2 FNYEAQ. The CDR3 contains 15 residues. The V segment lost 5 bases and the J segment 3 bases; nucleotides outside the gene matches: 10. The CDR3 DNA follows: TGTGCCAGCAGCGGTCCTTCAGGGGGAAACTACGAGCAGTACGTC. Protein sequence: CASSGPSGGNYEQYV.

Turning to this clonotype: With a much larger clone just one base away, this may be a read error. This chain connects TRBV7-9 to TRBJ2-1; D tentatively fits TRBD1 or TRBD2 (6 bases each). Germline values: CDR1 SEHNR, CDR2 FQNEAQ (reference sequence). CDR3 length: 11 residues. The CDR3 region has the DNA TGTGTCAGCAGCCGGGGGCATGAGCAGTTCTTC. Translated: CVSSRGHEQFF.

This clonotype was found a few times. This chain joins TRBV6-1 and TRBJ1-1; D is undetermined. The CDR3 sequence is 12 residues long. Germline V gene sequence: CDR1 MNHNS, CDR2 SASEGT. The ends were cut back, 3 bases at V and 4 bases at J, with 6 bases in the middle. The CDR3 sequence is CASSERATEAFF. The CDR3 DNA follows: TGTGCCAGCAGTGAGAGGGCCACTGAAGCTTTCTTT.

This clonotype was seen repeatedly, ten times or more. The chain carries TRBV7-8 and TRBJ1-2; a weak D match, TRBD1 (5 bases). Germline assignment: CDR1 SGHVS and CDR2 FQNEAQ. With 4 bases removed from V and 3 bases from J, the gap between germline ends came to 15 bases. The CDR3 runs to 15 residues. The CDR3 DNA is TGTGCCAGCAGCTCCGCTGGGCAGGGTTACTATGGCTACACCTTC. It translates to CASSSAGQGYYGYTF.

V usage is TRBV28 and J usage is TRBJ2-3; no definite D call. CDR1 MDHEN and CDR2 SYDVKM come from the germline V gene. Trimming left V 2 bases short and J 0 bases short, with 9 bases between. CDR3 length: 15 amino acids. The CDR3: CASSLDVLSTDTQYF. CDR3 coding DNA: TGTGCCAGCAGTTTAGACGTTTTGAGCACAGATACGCAGTATTTT.

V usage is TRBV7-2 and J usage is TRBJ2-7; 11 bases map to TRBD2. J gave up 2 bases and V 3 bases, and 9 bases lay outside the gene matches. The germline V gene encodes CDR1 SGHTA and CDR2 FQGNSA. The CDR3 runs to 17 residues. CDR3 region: CASSLVAGGALTYEQYV. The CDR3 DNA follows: TGTGCCAGCAGCTTGGTAGCGGGGGGGGCTTTGACCTACGAGCAGTACGTC.

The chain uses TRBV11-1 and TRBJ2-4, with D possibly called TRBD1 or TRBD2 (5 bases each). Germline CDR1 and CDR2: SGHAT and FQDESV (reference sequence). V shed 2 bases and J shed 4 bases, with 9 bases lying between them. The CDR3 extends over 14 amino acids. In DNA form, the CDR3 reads TGTGCCAGCAGCTTACGGGACCGGAAAAACATTCAGTACTTC. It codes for CASSLRDRKNIQYF.

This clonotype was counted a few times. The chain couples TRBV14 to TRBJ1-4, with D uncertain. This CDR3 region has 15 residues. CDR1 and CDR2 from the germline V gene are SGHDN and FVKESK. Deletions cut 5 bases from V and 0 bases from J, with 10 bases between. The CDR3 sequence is CASSAEYATNEKLFF. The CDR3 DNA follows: TGTGCCAGCAGCGCAGAGTACGCAACTAATGAAAAACTGTTTTTT.

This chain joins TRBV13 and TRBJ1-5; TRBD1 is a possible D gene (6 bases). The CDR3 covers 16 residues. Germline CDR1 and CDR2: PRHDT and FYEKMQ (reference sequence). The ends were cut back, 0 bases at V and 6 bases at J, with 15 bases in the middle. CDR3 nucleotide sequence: TGTGCCAGCAGCTTAGGTCGATGGGGGGCCAGTCAGCCCCAGCATTTT. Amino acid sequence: CASSLGRWGASQPQHF.

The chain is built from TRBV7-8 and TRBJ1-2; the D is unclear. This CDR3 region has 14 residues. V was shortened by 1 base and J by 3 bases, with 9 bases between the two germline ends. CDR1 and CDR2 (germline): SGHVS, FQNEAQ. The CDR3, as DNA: TGTGCCAGCAGCTTAGAAGCGAGAGACTATGGCTACACCTTC. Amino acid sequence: CASSLEARDYGYTF.

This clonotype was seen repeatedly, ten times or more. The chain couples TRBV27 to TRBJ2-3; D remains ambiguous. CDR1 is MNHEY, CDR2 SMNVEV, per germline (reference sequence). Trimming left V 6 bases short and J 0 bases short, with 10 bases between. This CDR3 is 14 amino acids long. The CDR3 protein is CASSLVRSTDTQYF. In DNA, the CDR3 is TGTGCCAGCAGCTTAGTAAGGAGCACAGATACGCAGTATTTT.

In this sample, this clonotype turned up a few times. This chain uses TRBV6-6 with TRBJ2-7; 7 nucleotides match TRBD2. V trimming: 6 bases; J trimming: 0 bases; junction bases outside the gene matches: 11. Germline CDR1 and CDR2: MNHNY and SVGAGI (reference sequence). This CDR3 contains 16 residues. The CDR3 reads CASSLRRAGDSYEQYV. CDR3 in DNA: TGTGCCAGCAGCCTAAGGAGGGCGGGAGACTCCTACGAGCAGTACGTC.

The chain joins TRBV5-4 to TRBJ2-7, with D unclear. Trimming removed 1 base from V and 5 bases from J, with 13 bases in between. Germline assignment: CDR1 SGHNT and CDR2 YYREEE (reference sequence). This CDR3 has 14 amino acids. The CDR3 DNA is TGTGCCAGCAGCTTGAACGGCCCTTCGGACGAGCAGTACGTC. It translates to CASSLNGPSDEQYV.

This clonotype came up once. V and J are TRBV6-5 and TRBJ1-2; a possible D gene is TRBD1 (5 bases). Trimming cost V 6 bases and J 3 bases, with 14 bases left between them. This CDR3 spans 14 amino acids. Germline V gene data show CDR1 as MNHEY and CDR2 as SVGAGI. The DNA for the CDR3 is TGTGCCAGCAGCCCATTGGACACGGACTATGGCTACACCTTC. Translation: CASSPLDTDYGYTF.

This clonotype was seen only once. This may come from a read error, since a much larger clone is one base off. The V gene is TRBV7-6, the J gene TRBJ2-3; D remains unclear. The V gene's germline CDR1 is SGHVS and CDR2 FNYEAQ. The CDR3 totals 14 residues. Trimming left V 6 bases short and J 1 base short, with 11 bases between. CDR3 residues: CASRNCSRTDTQYF. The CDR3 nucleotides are TGTGCCAGCAGGAATTGCAGCCGCACAGATACGCAGTATTTT.

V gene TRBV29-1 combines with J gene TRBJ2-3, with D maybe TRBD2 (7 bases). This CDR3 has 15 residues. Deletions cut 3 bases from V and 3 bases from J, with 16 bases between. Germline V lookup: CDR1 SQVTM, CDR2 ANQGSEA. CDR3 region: CSVDIGGGPTDTQYF. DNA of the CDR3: TGCAGCGTTGATATTGGGGGGGGGCCGACAGATACGCAGTATTTT.

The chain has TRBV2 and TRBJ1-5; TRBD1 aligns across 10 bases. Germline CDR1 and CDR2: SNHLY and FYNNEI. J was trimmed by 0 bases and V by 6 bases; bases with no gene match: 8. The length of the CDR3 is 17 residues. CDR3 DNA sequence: TGTGCCAGCAGACCGGGACAGGGGACATATAGCAATCAGCCCCAGCATTTT. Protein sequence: CASRPGQGTYSNQPQHF.

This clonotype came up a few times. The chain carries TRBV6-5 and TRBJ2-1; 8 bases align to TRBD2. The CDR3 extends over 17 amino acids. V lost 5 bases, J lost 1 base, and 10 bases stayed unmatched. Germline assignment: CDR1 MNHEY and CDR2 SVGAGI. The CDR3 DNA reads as TGTGCCAGCAGTCTCGACGGGGGGGGGCTGTCCTACAATGAGCAGTTCTTC. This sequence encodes CASSLDGGGLSYNEQFF.

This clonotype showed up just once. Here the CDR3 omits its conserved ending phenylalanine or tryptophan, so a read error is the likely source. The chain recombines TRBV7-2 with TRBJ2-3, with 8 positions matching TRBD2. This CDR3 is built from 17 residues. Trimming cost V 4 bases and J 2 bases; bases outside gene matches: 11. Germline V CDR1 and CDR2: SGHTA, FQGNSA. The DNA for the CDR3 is TGTGCCAGCAGCTCCTTATTAAGCGGGGGCATCACAGATACGCAGTATTCT. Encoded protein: CASSSLLSGGITDTQYS.

Written as DNA, the CDR3 is TGTGCCAGCAGTTACGAGGACAGGGGGTCCACTGCCTCTGGAAACACCATATATTTT. Translating it yields CASSYEDRGSTASGNTIYF. V and J are TRBV6-5 and TRBJ1-3; 10 nucleotides match TRBD1. Germline V gives CDR1 MNHEY, CDR2 SVGAGI. CDR3 length: 19 residues. V was pared by 2 bases and J by 0 bases, with 10 bases of the junction left unmatched.

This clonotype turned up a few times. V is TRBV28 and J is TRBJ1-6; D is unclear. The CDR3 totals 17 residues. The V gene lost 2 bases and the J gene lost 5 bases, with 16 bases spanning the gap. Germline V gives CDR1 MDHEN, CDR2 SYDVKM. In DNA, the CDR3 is TGTGCCAGCAGTTTACCCGGTGGAGTAACGAATAATTCACCCCTCCACTTT. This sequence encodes CASSLPGGVTNNSPLHF.

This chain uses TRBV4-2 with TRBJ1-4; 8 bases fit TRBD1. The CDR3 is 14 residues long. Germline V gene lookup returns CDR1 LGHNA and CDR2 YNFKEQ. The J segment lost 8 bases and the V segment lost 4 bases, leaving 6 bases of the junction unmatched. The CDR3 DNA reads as TGTGCCAGCAGCCCAGGACAGGGAAGAGAAAAACTGTTTTTT. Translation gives CASSPGQGREKLFF.

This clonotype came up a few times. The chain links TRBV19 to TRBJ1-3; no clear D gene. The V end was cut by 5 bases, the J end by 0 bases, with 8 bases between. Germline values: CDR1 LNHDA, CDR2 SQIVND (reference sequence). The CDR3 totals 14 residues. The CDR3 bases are TGTGCCAGTAGTTCAACAGTCTCTGGAAACACCATATATTTT. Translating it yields CASSSTVSGNTIYF.

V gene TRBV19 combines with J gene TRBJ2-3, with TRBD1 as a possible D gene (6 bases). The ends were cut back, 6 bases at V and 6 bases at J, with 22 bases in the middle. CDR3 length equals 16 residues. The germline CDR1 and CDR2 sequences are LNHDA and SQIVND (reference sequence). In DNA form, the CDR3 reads TGTGCCAGTAGCAAAACAGGGTTCGCAGATTCGGATACGCAGTATTTT. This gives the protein CASSKTGFADSDTQYF.

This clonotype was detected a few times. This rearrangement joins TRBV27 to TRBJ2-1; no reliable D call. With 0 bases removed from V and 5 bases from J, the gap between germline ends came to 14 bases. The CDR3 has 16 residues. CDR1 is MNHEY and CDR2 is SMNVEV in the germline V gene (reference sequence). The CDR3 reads CASSLSALTMNNEQFF. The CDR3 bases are TGTGCCAGCAGTTTATCTGCCCTGACGATGAACAATGAGCAGTTCTTC.

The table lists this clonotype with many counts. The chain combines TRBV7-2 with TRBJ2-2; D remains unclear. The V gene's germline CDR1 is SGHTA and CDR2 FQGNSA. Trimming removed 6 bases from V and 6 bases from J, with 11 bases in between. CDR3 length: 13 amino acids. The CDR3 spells CASSPLGPGELFF. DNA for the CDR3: TGTGCCAGCAGTCCCCTCGGCCCCGGGGAGCTGTTTTTT.

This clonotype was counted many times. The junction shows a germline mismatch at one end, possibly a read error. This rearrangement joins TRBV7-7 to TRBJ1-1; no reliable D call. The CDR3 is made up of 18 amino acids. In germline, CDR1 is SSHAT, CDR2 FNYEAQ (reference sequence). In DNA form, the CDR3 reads TGTGCTAGCAGCCGAACCCAAACACCTGGGATGATGAACACTGAAGCTTTCTTT. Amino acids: CASSRTQTPGMMNTEAFF.

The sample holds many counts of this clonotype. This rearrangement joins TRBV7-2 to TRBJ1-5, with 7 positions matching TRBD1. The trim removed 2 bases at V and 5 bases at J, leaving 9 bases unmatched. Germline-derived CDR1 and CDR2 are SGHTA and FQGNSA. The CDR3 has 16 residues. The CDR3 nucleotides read TGTGCCAGCAGCTTAACGTGGGGACAGACATATCAGCCCCAGCATTTT. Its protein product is CASSLTWGQTYQPQHF. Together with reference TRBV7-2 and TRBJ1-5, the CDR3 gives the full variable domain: GAGVSQSPSNKVTEKGKDVELRCDPISGHTALYWYRQSLGQGLEFLIYFQGNSAPDKSGLPSDRFSAERTGGSVSTLTIQRTQQEDSAVYLCASSLTWGQTYQPQHFGDGTRLSIL.